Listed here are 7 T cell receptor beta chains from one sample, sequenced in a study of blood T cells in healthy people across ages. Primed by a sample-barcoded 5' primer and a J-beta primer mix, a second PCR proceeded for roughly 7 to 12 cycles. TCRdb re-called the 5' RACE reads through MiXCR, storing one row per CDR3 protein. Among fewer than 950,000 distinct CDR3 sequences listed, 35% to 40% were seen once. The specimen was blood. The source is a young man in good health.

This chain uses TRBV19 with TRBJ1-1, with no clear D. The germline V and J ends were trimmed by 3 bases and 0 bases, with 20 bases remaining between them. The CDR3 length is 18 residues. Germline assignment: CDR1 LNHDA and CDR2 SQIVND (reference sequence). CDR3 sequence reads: CASSIALSWETLNTEAFF. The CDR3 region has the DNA TGTGCCAGTAGTATCGCCCTAAGCTGGGAAACGTTGAACACTGAAGCTTTCTTT.

This CDR3 reads CASSRASGQETQYF. In DNA, the CDR3 is TGTGCCAGCAGCAGAGCTAGCGGCCAAGAGACCCAGTACTTC. The chain uses TRBV28 and TRBJ2-5; TRBD2 matches at 7 bases. Germline V gene data show CDR1 as MDHEN and CDR2 as SYDVKM. Germline trimming cut 6 bases from V and 1 base from J; bases unmatched to any gene: 5. This CDR3 is 14 amino acids long. The variable domain in full, with the rest retrieved from reference TRBV28 and TRBJ2-5, is DVKVTQSSRYLVKRTGEKVFLECVQDMDHENMFWYRQDPGLGLRLIYFSYDVKMKEKGDIPEGYSVSREKKERFSLILESASTNQTSMYLCASSRASGQETQYFGPGTRLLVL.

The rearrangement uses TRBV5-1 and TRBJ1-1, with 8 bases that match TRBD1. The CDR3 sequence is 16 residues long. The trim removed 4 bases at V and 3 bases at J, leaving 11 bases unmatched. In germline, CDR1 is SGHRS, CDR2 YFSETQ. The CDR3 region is CASSPLGQGLHTEAFF. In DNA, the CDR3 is TGCGCCAGCAGCCCGTTAGGACAGGGACTCCACACTGAAGCTTTCTTT.

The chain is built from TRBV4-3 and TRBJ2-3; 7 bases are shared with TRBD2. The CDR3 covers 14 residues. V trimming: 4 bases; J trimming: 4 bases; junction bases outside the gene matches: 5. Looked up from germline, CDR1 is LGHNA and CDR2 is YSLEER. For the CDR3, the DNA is TGCGCCAGCAGCCCATTGGGGGGGGCAGATACGCAGTATTTT. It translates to CASSPLGGADTQYF.

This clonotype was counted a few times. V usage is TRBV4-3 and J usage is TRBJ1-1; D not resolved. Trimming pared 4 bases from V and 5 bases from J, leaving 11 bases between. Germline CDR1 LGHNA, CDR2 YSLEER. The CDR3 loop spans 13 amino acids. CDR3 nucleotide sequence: TGCGCCAGCAGCCTATCTACGGGTACTGAAGCTTTCTTT. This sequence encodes CASSLSTGTEAFF.

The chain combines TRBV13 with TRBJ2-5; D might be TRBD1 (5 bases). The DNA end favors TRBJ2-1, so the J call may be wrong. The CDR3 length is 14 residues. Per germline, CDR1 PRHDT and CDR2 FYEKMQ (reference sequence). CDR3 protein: CASSLEGNQETQFF. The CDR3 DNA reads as TGTGCCAGCAGCTTAGAGGGGAACCAAGAGACCCAGTTCTTC.

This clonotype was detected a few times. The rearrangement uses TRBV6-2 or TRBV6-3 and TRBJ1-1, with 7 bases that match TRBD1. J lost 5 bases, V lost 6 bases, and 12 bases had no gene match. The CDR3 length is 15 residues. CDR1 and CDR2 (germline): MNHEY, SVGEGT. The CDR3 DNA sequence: TGTGCCAGCAGCCTACGAACAGGGGTCGTTACTGAAGCTTTCTTT. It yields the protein CASSLRTGVVTEAFF.